A single sample is the source of the 25 T cell receptor beta chains below, sequenced in a study of blood T cells in healthy people across ages. With a J-beta primer mix and a sample-barcoded 5' primer, a second PCR ran 7 to 11 cycles. Each CDR3 protein gets one entry after TCRdb re-called the 5' RACE reads with MiXCR. The data show roughly 900,000 distinct CDR3 sequences, about 48% seen once. Sequenced input: blood. These receptors originate from a man aged 25 to 45 in good health.

This clonotype was seen just once. V usage is TRBV10-3 and J usage is TRBJ2-3; 10 nucleotides line up with TRBD1. The CDR3 length is 14 residues. After removal of 6 bases from V and 5 bases from J, the junction contained 5 bases not matched to a gene. Germline CDR1 and CDR2: ENHRY and SYGVKD. The CDR3 region is CAISQGQGIDTQYF. The CDR3 coding sequence is TGTGCCATCAGCCAGGGACAGGGGATAGATACGCAGTATTTT.

This rearrangement joins TRBV25-1 to TRBJ2-7; 11 bases fit TRBD1. Looked up from germline, CDR1 is MGHDK and CDR2 is SYGVNS. This CDR3 is 15 amino acids long. J was trimmed by 7 bases and V by 4 bases; bases with no gene match: 9. CDR3 loop: CASSARGQGVNEQYF. The CDR3 DNA reads as TGTGCCAGCAGTGCCCGGGGACAGGGGGTCAATGAGCAGTACTTC.

This clonotype was picked up a small number of times. V is TRBV20-1 and J is TRBJ2-7; 9 bases match TRBD2. CDR1 DFQATT and CDR2 SNEGSKA come from the germline V gene (reference sequence). V was clipped by 3 bases and J by 2 bases; unmatched bases: 11. The CDR3 has 16 amino acids. The DNA for the CDR3 is TGCAGTGCTAGGCCCCCGTACCGGACTAGCGCCTACGAGCAGTACTTC. Translated: CSARPPYRTSAYEQYF.

In its sample, this clonotype was seen many times. The CDR3: CASSPTVPPLHF. In DNA, the CDR3 is TGTGCCAGCAGCCCGACCGTTCCACCCCTCCACTTT. The rearrangement uses TRBV7-2 and TRBJ1-6; the D is unclear. Per germline, CDR1 SGHTA and CDR2 FQGNSA. The CDR3 has 12 residues. The V and J ends lost 5 bases and 11 bases respectively, with 10 bases between them.

On this clonotype: A read error may account for a junction end that differs from germline. This chain links TRBV7-2 with TRBJ2-5; 7 positions match TRBD1. The J call is in doubt because the DNA end fits TRBJ2-7 better. The CDR3 consists of 13 residues. In germline, CDR1 is SGHTA, CDR2 FQGNSA. The CDR3 loop is CAGSQNRGHEQYF. The CDR3 DNA sequence: TGTGCCGGCAGCCAGAACAGGGGTCACGAGCAGTACTTC.

This chain joins TRBV7-9 and TRBJ2-5, with D perhaps TRBD1 (5 bases). The end of the DNA is better explained by TRBJ2-1, so the J call may be wrong. This CDR3 contains 16 residues. The V gene's germline CDR1 is SEHNR and CDR2 FQNEAQ (reference sequence). The CDR3 is CASSLVVRENQETQFF. CDR3 sequence (DNA): TGTGCCAGCAGCTTAGTTGTCAGGGAAAACCAAGAGACCCAGTTCTTC.

The CDR3 here is CASNSRVGTGELFF. The DNA for the CDR3 is TGTGCCAGCAATAGCAGGGTCGGTACCGGGGAGCTGTTTTTT. This chain connects TRBV6-5 to TRBJ2-2, with D perhaps matching TRBD1 (5 bases). Germline V gene lookup returns CDR1 MNHEY and CDR2 SVGAGI. The CDR3 loop spans 14 amino acids. Trimming pared 7 bases from V and 5 bases from J, leaving 14 bases between.

This clonotype appeared a few times. The chain has TRBV4-2 and TRBJ2-5; 9 bases are a match to TRBD2. Gene TRBJ2-7 matches the end of the DNA better, so the J call may be wrong. The CDR3 is 15 amino acids. CDR1 is LGHNA, CDR2 YNFKEQ, per germline. The CDR3: CASSQRLAETYEQYF. The CDR3, as DNA: TGTGCCAGCAGCCAGAGACTAGCGGAAACCTACGAGCAGTACTTC.

V is TRBV29-1 and J is TRBJ2-1, with D tentatively TRBD1 (6 bases). CDR1 and CDR2 (germline): SQVTM, ANQGSEA. The CDR3 consists of 13 residues. The V and J ends lost 5 bases and 5 bases respectively, with 13 bases between them. The CDR3 DNA follows: TGCAGCGTTTCACAGGGCCCCGACAATGAGCAGTTCTTC. Translating gives CSVSQGPDNEQFF.

This clonotype was detected a few times. The chain carries TRBV20-1 and TRBJ1-2, with D unclear. V lost 0 bases and J lost 5, with 4 bases in between. Germline CDR1 and CDR2: DFQATT and SNEGSKA (reference sequence). This CDR3 has 11 amino acids. DNA of the CDR3: TGCAGTGCTAGAGACCAATATGGCTACACCTTC. Its translation: CSARDQYGYTF.

The chain carries TRBV3-1 and TRBJ2-5; D perhaps matches TRBD2 (6 bases). V dropped 0 bases and J dropped 5 bases, with 10 bases sitting between them. The germline CDR1 and CDR2 sequences are LGHDT and YNNKEL (reference sequence). There are 14 residues in the CDR3. DNA for the CDR3: TGTGCCAGCAGCCAAGACACTAGCAGGGAGACCCAGTACTTC. Amino acids: CASSQDTSRETQYF.

This chain links TRBV12-3 or TRBV12-4 with TRBJ2-5; 9 positions agree with TRBD1. The junction had 12 bases not matched to a gene; V was cut back by 6 bases and J by 4 bases. The length of the CDR3 is 16 residues. The CDR3 DNA reads TGTGCCAGCAGCTTCCTTCTGGACAGGGGTCGAGAGACCCAGTACTTC. This sequence encodes CASSFLLDRGRETQYF.

This clonotype was seen only a few times. The gene calls are TRBV13 and TRBJ1-6; D possibly corresponds to TRBD1 (6 bases). Germline V gene sequence: CDR1 PRHDT, CDR2 FYEKMQ (reference sequence). The CDR3 is made up of 16 amino acids. Trimming pared 4 bases from V and 0 bases from J, leaving 10 bases between. CDR3 nucleotide sequence: TGTGCCAGCAGCTCACAGGGAAGCTCCTATAATTCACCCCTCCACTTT. Translation: CASSSQGSSYNSPLHF.

The chain joins TRBV6-2 or TRBV6-3 to TRBJ2-3; 8 bases match TRBD1. The CDR3 is 16 amino acids. Trimming removed 3 bases from V and 5 bases from J; junction bases left unmatched: 10. Germline V gives CDR1 MNHEY, CDR2 SVGEGT. The CDR3 reads CASSYTGQEILDTQYF. In nucleotides, the CDR3 is TGTGCCAGCAGTTATACGGGACAGGAGATTCTAGATACGCAGTATTTT.

This clonotype was recorded many times. CDR3 DNA sequence: TGTGCCAGCAGCTTAGACGCCGGACAGGCCAACTATGGCTACACCTTC. It specifies CASSLDAGQANYGYTF. The rearrangement joins TRBV5-5 to TRBJ1-2; 7 bases map to TRBD1. This CDR3 contains 16 residues. Germline CDR1 SGHKS, CDR2 YYEKEE (reference sequence). Germline trimming cut 2 bases from V and 2 bases from J; bases unmatched to any gene: 9.

V and J are TRBV7-3 and TRBJ2-5; 7 bases are shared with TRBD2. V lost 0 bases to trimming and J lost 2 bases; unmatched junction nucleotides: 3. CDR1 is SGHTA, CDR2 FQGTGA, per germline. The CDR3 loop spans 15 amino acids. CDR3 protein: CASSLTAGSQETQYF. CDR3 coding DNA: TGTGCCAGCAGCTTAACAGCGGGGTCTCAAGAGACCCAGTACTTC. Full variable domain (rest looked up from reference TRBV7-3 and TRBJ2-5): GAGVSQTPSNKVTEKGKYVELRCDPISGHTALYWYRQSLGQGPEFLIYFQGTGAADDSGLPNDRFFAVRPEGSVSTLKIQRTERGDSAVYLCASSLTAGSQETQYFGPGTRLLVL.

The V and J genes are TRBV12-3 or TRBV12-4 and TRBJ1-5; 7 nucleotides align to TRBD1. The length of the CDR3 is 14 residues. The trim removed 7 bases at V and 5 bases at J, leaving 8 bases unmatched. CDR3 bases: TGTGCCAGCACCACCACAGGGGCCCATCAGCCCCAGCATTTT. Amino acids: CASTTTGAHQPQHF.

V is TRBV3-1 and J is TRBJ2-5; 9 bases line up with TRBD2. From germline, CDR1 is LGHDT and CDR2 YNNKEL (reference sequence). The CDR3 is 16 residues long. The junction had 9 bases not matched to a gene; V was cut back by 4 bases and J by 3 bases. Written as DNA, the CDR3 is TGTGCCAGCAGCCCAAGCCCCGGGACTAGCAAAGAGACCCAGTACTTC. It specifies CASSPSPGTSKETQYF.

As for this clonotype: At one of its ends the junction is not consistent with the germline gene, which may arise from a read error. The chain joins TRBV28 to TRBJ2-2, with 13 bases aligning to TRBD2. From germline, CDR1 is MDHEN and CDR2 SYDVKM. The CDR3 runs to 18 residues. The CDR3 spells CAGSPGLAGEVNTGELFF. The CDR3 nucleotides are TGTGCCGGCAGTCCTGGACTAGCGGGGGAAGTAAACACCGGGGAACTGTTTTTT.

This clonotype was detected only a few times. This chain connects TRBV5-1 to TRBJ2-6; D is unclear. Germline V gives CDR1 SGHRS, CDR2 YFSETQ. The CDR3 loop spans 18 amino acids. Trimming removed 4 bases from V and 0 bases from J, with 17 bases in between. In nucleotides, the CDR3 is TGCGCCAGCAGCGGCGGCGTTACCATAAGCTCTGGGGCCAACGTCCTGACTTTC. As protein: CASSGGVTISSGANVLTF.

There are a few counts of this clonotype. This chain joins TRBV7-9 and TRBJ2-1; 10 positions match TRBD2. Per germline, CDR1 SEHNR and CDR2 FQNEAQ (reference sequence). Losses at the gene ends were 1 base for V and 9 bases for J; bases not matched to a gene: 6. This CDR3 has 15 amino acids. The CDR3 nucleotides are TGTGCCAGCAGCTTAGAAGCGGGGGGGCAGGTTGAGCAGTTCTTC. Its translation: CASSLEAGGQVEQFF.

This clonotype was seen repeatedly, ten times or more. The rearrangement links TRBV20-1 to TRBJ2-1; D gene ambiguous. This CDR3 region has 15 residues. V lost 0 bases, J lost 10 bases, and 19 bases lay in between. Germline V gene sequence: CDR1 DFQATT, CDR2 SNEGSKA (reference sequence). The DNA for the CDR3 is TGCAGTGCTAGAGACCGCCGAACCATCCTAGGGGAGCAGTTCTTC. As protein: CSARDRRTILGEQFF.

The rearrangement links TRBV7-9 to TRBJ2-7; 10 positions agree with TRBD2. The germline gives CDR1 SEHNR, CDR2 FQNEAQ (reference sequence). The CDR3 is 13 residues long. J lost 5 bases, V lost 3 bases, and 1 base had no gene match. Here the CDR3 DNA reads TGTGCCAGCAGCTTTCTAGCGGGAGACGAGCAGTACTTC. Amino acid sequence: CASSFLAGDEQYF. The full variable domain, completed using reference TRBV7-9 and TRBJ2-7, is DTGVSQNPRHKITKRGQNVTFRCDPISEHNRLYWYRQTLGQGPEFLTYFQNEAQLEKSRLLSDRFSAERPKGSFSTLEIQRTEQGDSAMYLCASSFLAGDEQYFGPGTRLTVT.

The V gene is TRBV7-2, the J gene TRBJ2-1; 9 nucleotides line up with TRBD2. V lost 3 bases, J lost 0 bases, and 6 bases stayed unmatched. Germline-derived CDR1 and CDR2 are SGHTA and FQGNSA. The CDR3 extends over 17 amino acids. The CDR3 DNA reads as TGTGCCAGCAGCTTCATCCTAGCGGGGAGCTCCTACAATGAGCAGTTCTTC. It specifies CASSFILAGSSYNEQFF.

This clonotype was seen just once. This chain connects TRBV4-3 to TRBJ1-2, with D unclear. Germline lookup yields CDR1 LGHNA and CDR2 YSLEER. The CDR3 extends over 13 amino acids. The V end lost 0 bases, the J end lost 8 bases, and 10 bases lay between the germline ends. CDR3 DNA sequence: TGCGCCAGCAGCCAAGACGGATTCGGCGGCTACACCTTC. Translating it yields CASSQDGFGGYTF.